The rows below give T cell receptor beta chains drawn from one sample of a study of OX40 agonist ivuxolimab in advanced cancers. Measured with immunoSEQ multiplex PCR; TCRdb has only the in-frame clones, and not every one. The sample comprises 73,000 or so clones, roughly 90% of which are singletons, and under 10% rests with the top ten. This sample comprised CD4+ or CD8+ T cells sorted from blood, obtained in a trial of the OX40 agonist ivuxolimab. The receptors here all came from an adult with an advanced solid tumor such as melanoma, head and neck, liver or kidney cancer. Both conserved end residues are part of each CDR3. D genes are given only for firm matches. Clone size is given for some rows only: seen once, a few or many times, or a class if the clone is expanded.

j_call d_call v_call clone_size cdr3_aa cdr3_nt
TRBJ2-7 TRBD1 TRBV7-9 . CASSLPDRSSYEQYF TGTGCCAGCAGCTTACCGGACAGGAGCTCCTACGAGCAGTACTTC
TRBJ2-3 . TRBV10-3 . CATYEDTQYF TGTGCCACCTATGAGGATACGCAGTATTTT
TRBJ1-3 . TRBV10-2 . CASSDGASGNTIYF TGCGCCAGCAGTGACGGCGCCTCTGGAAACACCATATATTTT
TRBJ2-3 . TRBV5-6 . CASIPLGGARSTDTQYF TGTGCCAGCATCCCCTTAGGGGGGGCGCGGAGCACAGATACGCAGTATTTT
TRBJ1-6 . TRBV21-1 . CASPGTGNNSPLHF TGTGCCAGCCCTGGGACAGGGAATAATTCACCCCTCCACTTT
TRBJ1-4 . TRBV13 . CASSPSAGNGANEKLFF TGTGCCAGCAGCCCCTCAGCAGGGAACGGAGCTAATGAAAAACTGTTTTTT
TRBJ1-4 . TRBV10-3 . CAISERWDNEKLFF TGTGCCATCAGTGAAAGGTGGGATAATGAAAAACTGTTTTTT
TRBJ1-3 . TRBV2 . CASSERGSPFSGNTIYF TGTGCCAGCAGTGAACGGGGGTCACCGTTCTCTGGAAACACCATATATTTT
TRBJ2-7 . TRBV25-1 . CASSAVGRTLFF TGTGCCAGCAGTGCTGTGGGACGGACCCTCTTCTTC
TRBJ2-7 TRBD2 TRBV7-2 . CASSLGEGLAGISYEQYF TGTGCCAGCAGCTTAGGGGAGGGACTAGCGGGGATCTCCTACGAGCAGTACTTC
TRBJ2-3 . TRBV5-4 many CASSRMGSSTDTQYF TGTGCCAGCAGCCGCATGGGGTCAAGCACAGATACGCAGTATTTT
TRBJ2-3 . TRBV29-1 . CSVVSFGEIPSTDTQYF TGCAGCGTTGTATCGTTTGGGGAGATACCTAGCACAGATACGCAGTATTTT
TRBJ1-1 . TRBV2 . CASSETEEHEAFF TGTGCCAGCAGTGAGACGGAGGAGCATGAAGCTTTCTTT
TRBJ1-1 TRBD1 TRBV7-9 . CASSGTGRNTEAFF TGTGCCAGCAGCGGGACAGGGAGGAACACTGAAGCTTTCTTT
TRBJ2-1 TRBD1 TRBV19 . CASSIRDRTYNEQFF TGTGCCAGTAGTATCCGGGACAGGACCTACAATGAGCAGTTCTTC
TRBJ1-4 TRBD1 TRBV27 . CASSPGTGMGKLFF TGTGCCAGCAGTCCCGGGACAGGGATGGGGAAACTGTTTTTT
TRBJ1-1 . TRBV6-5 . CATQRDGYTEAFF TGTGCCACCCAAAGGGACGGGTACACTGAAGCTTTCTTT
TRBJ2-7 . TRBV6-5 few CASSYSNGRDYEQYF TGTGCCAGCAGTTACTCGAACGGACGGGACTACGAGCAGTACTTC
TRBJ1-2 . TRBV19 . CASSIGWGGKSDGYTF TGTGCCAGTAGTATCGGTTGGGGGGGCAAGAGCGATGGCTACACCTTC
TRBJ2-7 . TRBV6-5 . CASSYNQAYEQYF TGTGCCAGCAGTTACAATCAGGCCTACGAGCAGTACTTC
TRBJ2-7 . TRBV4-1 . CASSQDWGEADEQYF TGCGCCAGCAGCCAAGACTGGGGGGAGGCGGACGAGCAGTACTTC
TRBJ2-1 TRBD1 TRBV27 . CASSDYGTGTAIYNEQFF TGTGCCAGCAGCGACTACGGCACCGGGACAGCAATTTACAATGAGCAGTTCTTC
TRBJ1-2 . TRBV7-9 . CASSFGEPAFGYTF TGTGCCAGCAGCTTTGGGGAGCCTGCGTTTGGCTACACCTTC
TRBJ1-1 . TRBV30 . CAWSVLQVPLNTEAFF TGTGCCTGGAGTGTACTTCAAGTACCCCTGAACACTGAAGCTTTCTTT
TRBJ1-1 . TRBV4-1 . CASSLHMNTEAFF TGCGCCAGCAGCCTGCACATGAACACTGAAGCTTTCTTT
TRBJ2-7 . TRBV5-5 . CASSLMLALEQYF TGTGCCAGCAGCTTGATGCTAGCCCTGGAGCAGTACTTC
TRBJ2-1 . TRBV5-6 . CASSPVGNEQFF TGTGCCAGCAGCCCGGTGGGCAATGAGCAGTTCTTC
TRBJ1-2 . TRBV12-2 once CASRLADREDGYTF TGTGCAAGTCGCTTAGCGGACAGGGAGGATGGCTACACCTTC
TRBJ1-1 . TRBV7-3 . CASSLGLDTEAFF TGTGCCAGCAGCTTAGGGCTGGACACTGAAGCTTTCTTT
TRBJ1-2 . TRBV2 . CASSPAVWGYTF TGTGCCAGCAGTCCCGCCGTTTGGGGCTACACCTTC
TRBJ1-5 . TRBV19 . CASSFRTEAGNQPQHF TGTGCCAGTAGTTTCCGGACAGAGGCCGGCAATCAGCCCCAGCATTTT
TRBJ2-6 . TRBV13 . CASSSRVSGANVLTF TGTGCCAGCAGCTCCAGGGTCTCTGGGGCCAACGTCCTGACTTTC
TRBJ1-1 . TRBV30 . CAWSVGAASNTEAFF TGTGCCTGGAGTGTCGGGGCAGCGTCTAACACTGAAGCTTTCTTT
TRBJ1-4 . TRBV7-9 . CASGGGEATNEKLFF TGTGCCAGTGGGGGCGGTGAAGCAACTAATGAAAAACTGTTTTTT